This TCR beta chain was recovered during a study of CXCR4 blockade with PD-1 therapy in pancreatic cancer. Notes on the study in general: More frequent amino acid clones had more nucleotide rearrangements, suggesting convergent selection.

TCRdb's copy holds only in-frame clones and misses some; the assay was immunoSEQ multiplex PCR. The repertoire holds about 1,700 clones, with around two fifths as singletons. The length of the CDR3 is 17 residues. V dropped 2 bases and J dropped 2 bases, with 13 bases sitting between them. CDR1 MNHGY and CDR2 SAAAGT come from the germline V gene. By its share, this clone is medium-sized (0.01 to 0.1%). Its target is unknown. Sequencing was performed on tumor tissue. The clonotype originates from a human donor with pancreatic ductal adenocarcinoma. The chain combines TRBV6-8 with TRBJ2-6; possible D gene TRBD1, 6 bases. The CDR3 DNA is TGTGCCAGCAGTTACAGCGAACCAGGGGCTGGGGCCAACGTCCTGACTTTC. Its translation: CASSYSEPGAGANVLTF.